The 27 T cell receptor beta chains in this list originate from one sample, sequenced in a study of CD8 T cells in ankylosing spondylitis (dated by TCRdb to 2016 to 2017). Libraries were built with 5' RACE. The run used an Illumina HiSeq 2500. Starting from the raw public reads, TCRdb applied fastp trimming at Q25, assembled clones with MiXCR and retained in-frame beta chains. All rows with the same CDR3 protein become a single entry with the most common DNA and genes. The sample table holds 80,000 to 100,000 distinct CDR3 sequences, of which roughly 8.3% were seen once. The ten largest make up 9.9% of the sample. The sequenced material came from blood, either unsorted or a sorted T cell fraction (not recorded which). The receptor set was obtained from a male donor with ankylosing spondylitis or in good health (not recorded which).

This clonotype was picked up many times. V and J are TRBV24-1 and TRBJ1-2; D is possibly TRBD1 (5 bases). This CDR3 has 13 residues. Trimming left V 3 bases short and J 8 bases short, with 12 bases between. Germline-derived CDR1 and CDR2 are KGHDR and SFDVKD. This chain's CDR3 is CATSDGPGLGYTF. The CDR3 DNA reads TGTGCCACCAGTGATGGACCAGGGTTGGGCTACACCTTC.

This clonotype was picked up many times. Written as DNA, the CDR3 is TGTGCCACCAGCAGGGACAGGTCCTGGACCCAGCATTTT. Its translation is CATSRDRSWTQHF. V is TRBV15 and J is TRBJ1-5, with 7 nucleotides matching TRBD1. The CDR3 is 13 amino acids. Germline V gene sequence: CDR1 LNHNV, CDR2 YYDKDF (reference sequence). V lost 3 bases to trimming and J lost 11 bases; unmatched junction nucleotides: 7.

This clonotype was detected ten times or more. The chain uses TRBV12-3 or TRBV12-4 and TRBJ1-2; 7 positions match TRBD1. This CDR3 has 14 residues. The junction had 10 bases not matched to a gene; V was cut back by 6 bases and J by 6 bases. This CDR3 is CASRRTGTSNGYTF. CDR3 DNA sequence: TGTGCCAGCAGAAGGACAGGCACATCTAATGGCTACACCTTC.

At least ten counts were recorded for this clonotype. This chain links TRBV20-1 with TRBJ2-2, with D unresolved. Looked up from germline, CDR1 is DFQATT and CDR2 is SNEGSKA (reference sequence). The V gene lost 3 bases and the J gene lost 3 bases, with 8 bases spanning the gap. This CDR3 is built from 13 residues. The CDR3 DNA reads TGCAGTGCTAGGGGCGGTTACACCGGGGAGCTGTTTTTT. Its translation: CSARGGYTGELFF.

This clonotype was seen ten or more times. The chain employs TRBV7-2 and TRBJ2-1; the match to TRBD2 covers 9 bases. The CDR3 consists of 15 residues. Germline-derived CDR1 and CDR2 are SGHTA and FQGNSA. Trimming cost V 6 bases and J 6 bases; bases outside gene matches: 9. CDR3 sequence (DNA): TGTGCCAGCAGTCTTAGCGGGAGACCTACCAATGAGCAGTTCTTC. Its translation: CASSLSGRPTNEQFF. The entire variable domain, with the rest obtained from reference TRBV7-2 and TRBJ2-1, is as follows: GAGVSQSPSNKVTEKGKDVELRCDPISGHTALYWYRQSLGQGLEFLIYFQGNSAPDKSGLPSDRFSAERTGGSVSTLTIQRTQQEDSAVYLCASSLSGRPTNEQFFGPGTRLTVL.

This clonotype occurred many times. V is TRBV6-5 and J is TRBJ1-1, with D possibly being TRBD1 (5 bases). The CDR3 is 12 residues long. Trimming left V 6 bases short and J 10 bases short, with 15 bases between. Germline V lookup: CDR1 MNHEY, CDR2 SVGAGI. CDR3 DNA sequence: TGTGCCAGCAGGGGACCCGACACGGGAGCTTTCTTT. As protein: CASRGPDTGAFF.

This clonotype was detected ten times or more. V usage is TRBV5-1 and J usage is TRBJ2-7, with TRBD2 matching 9 bases. J gave up 0 bases and V 0 bases, and 4 bases lay outside the gene matches. The germline CDR1 and CDR2 sequences are SGHRS and YFSETQ. The CDR3 covers 16 residues. In DNA form, the CDR3 reads TGCGCCAGCAGCTTGGAAGTAGCGGGAGCCTCCTACGAGCAGTACTTC. Translation: CASSLEVAGASYEQYF.

There are a few counts of this clonotype. The chain links TRBV7-8 to TRBJ1-3, with TRBD1 as a possible D gene (5 bases). Looked up from germline, CDR1 is SGHVS and CDR2 is FQNEAQ. The CDR3 is 17 residues long. The germline V and J ends were trimmed by 1 base and 0 bases, with 13 bases remaining between them. The CDR3, as DNA: TGTGCCAGCAGCTTAGGAGGAGGCAGGGCCTCTGGAAACACCATATATTTT. Translation: CASSLGGGRASGNTIYF.

This clonotype was detected ten times or more. This rearrangement joins TRBV6-1 to TRBJ2-1, with 9 positions matching TRBD1. Trimming took 3 bases from V and 4 from J; bases not matched to a gene: 10. The CDR3 loop spans 17 amino acids. Germline V gene lookup returns CDR1 MNHNS and CDR2 SASEGT. This CDR3 reads CASSEDHDRGRYNEQFF. CDR3 coding DNA: TGTGCCAGCAGTGAGGACCATGACAGGGGGAGGTACAATGAGCAGTTCTTC.

The sample holds a few counts of this clonotype. The gene calls are TRBV5-1 and TRBJ1-1; D gene uncertain. CDR3 length: 15 residues. The V and J ends lost 0 bases and 4 bases respectively, with 13 bases between them. CDR1 is SGHRS and CDR2 is YFSETQ in the germline V gene. The DNA for the CDR3 is TGCGCCAGCAGCTTGGATACGGTTTTGGGCACTGAAGCTTTCTTT. Its protein product is CASSLDTVLGTEAFF.

This clonotype was found many times. The rearrangement uses TRBV2 and TRBJ2-3; D is possibly TRBD1 or TRBD2 (6 bases each). Germline V gives CDR1 SNHLY, CDR2 FYNNEI. CDR3 length: 16 residues. Trimming took 3 bases from V and 2 from J, leaving 15 bases between them. The CDR3 is CASSDLGGTYTDTQYF. The DNA for the CDR3 is TGTGCCAGCAGTGACTTAGGGGGGACCTACACAGATACGCAGTATTTT.

This clonotype was seen at least ten times. The chain is built from TRBV7-3 and TRBJ1-1, with D perhaps TRBD1 (6 bases). The CDR3 is made up of 14 amino acids. Germline CDR1 SGHTA, CDR2 FQGTGA. The V end was cut by 1 base, the J end by 5 bases, with 11 bases between. The CDR3 DNA reads TGTGCCAGCAGCTTAAATGCAGGGGTTACTGAAGCTTTCTTT. As protein: CASSLNAGVTEAFF.

This clonotype was observed at least ten times. This rearrangement joins TRBV12-3 or TRBV12-4 to TRBJ2-1; 10 bases match TRBD2. V shed 3 bases, J shed 5 bases, and the junction held 7 bases outside the gene matches. CDR3 length equals 16 residues. CDR3 sequence (DNA): TGTGCCAGCAGTTTCTTGACTAGCGGGTGGAACAATGAGCAGTTCTTC. It encodes CASSFLTSGWNNEQFF.

This clonotype was seen repeatedly, ten times or more. The V call is TRBV18, the J call TRBJ1-6; D call uncertain. The CDR3 runs to 17 residues. The germline V and J ends were trimmed by 1 base and 3 bases, with 13 bases remaining between them. Germline assignment: CDR1 KGHSH and CDR2 LQKENI. This chain's CDR3 is CASSPQGQRDYNSPLHF. The CDR3 DNA reads TGTGCCAGCTCACCACAGGGCCAGCGCGACTATAATTCACCCCTCCACTTT.

This clonotype was observed many times. This chain uses TRBV5-1 with TRBJ2-1; no firm D call. Germline CDR1 and CDR2: SGHRS and YFSETQ. CDR3 size: 15 residues. V lost 0 bases to trimming and J lost 7 bases, with 14 bases between them. The CDR3 region is CASSLVRPSINEQFF. CDR3 in DNA: TGCGCCAGCAGCTTGGTTCGGCCAAGCATTAATGAGCAGTTCTTC.

The rearrangement uses TRBV4-3 and TRBJ2-3; no clear D gene. CDR3 length: 16 residues. Trimming took 1 base from V and 0 from J, leaving 11 bases between them. The germline V gene has CDR1 LGHNA and CDR2 YSLEER. In nucleotides, the CDR3 is TGCGCCAGCAGCCAAGGATCCCCGGGCAGCACAGATACGCAGTATTTT. Its translation is CASSQGSPGSTDTQYF.

This clonotype has at least ten counts. The rearrangement links TRBV12-3 or TRBV12-4 to TRBJ1-5; D might be TRBD1 (5 bases). The CDR3 length is 15 residues. Trimming shortened V by 3 bases and J by 2 bases, and 11 bases separated the two germline ends. CDR3 coding DNA: TGTGCCAGCAGTTTTTTCGGAGGGGGCAATCAGCCCCAGCATTTT. Residues: CASSFFGGGNQPQHF.

The chain carries TRBV5-6 and TRBJ2-7, with TRBD2 as a possible D gene (5 bases). CDR3 length: 14 amino acids. V dropped 7 bases and J dropped 0 bases, with 14 bases sitting between them. CDR1 is SGHDT, CDR2 YYEEEE, per germline. CDR3 DNA: TGTGCCAGCGGACCCGGGCTAGCCTCCTACGAGCAGTACTTC. Translated: CASGPGLASYEQYF.

This clonotype was seen ten or more times. The J gene is TRBJ1-1, the V gene TRBV20-1; 9 nucleotides align to TRBD1. The CDR3 contains 17 residues. Losses at the gene ends were 5 bases for V and 5 bases for J; bases not matched to a gene: 18. Germline assignment: CDR1 DFQATT and CDR2 SNEGSKA (reference sequence). DNA for the CDR3: TGCAGTGCTCGGACAGGGGTTCTAGGGGGGGGGTGGACTGAAGCTTTCTTT. This encodes CSARTGVLGGGWTEAFF.

This clonotype has at least ten counts. The chain carries TRBV4-3 and TRBJ2-2; D possibly corresponds to TRBD1 (5 bases). Trimming cost V 1 base and J 1 base, with 7 bases left between them. The CDR3 has 15 amino acids. In germline, CDR1 is LGHNA, CDR2 YSLEER. This CDR3 is CASSQGTKNTGELFF. The CDR3 DNA reads TGCGCCAGCAGCCAAGGGACAAAGAACACCGGGGAGCTGTTTTTT.

This clonotype was counted many times. This chain connects TRBV11-2 to TRBJ1-2; no clear D. The CDR3 runs to 16 residues. Trimming took 5 bases from V and 1 from J, leaving 17 bases between them. Germline CDR1 reads SGHAT; CDR2 reads FQNNGV. The CDR3 spells CASSGGLTKGNYGYTF. The CDR3 nucleotides read TGTGCCAGCAGCGGAGGCCTCACGAAGGGTAACTATGGCTACACCTTC.

This clonotype was detected many times. This sequence joins TRBV7-9 and TRBJ1-4; maybe TRBD1 (5 bases). Trimming removed 4 bases at V and 0 bases at J, with 9 bases between. The germline CDR1 and CDR2 sequences are SEHNR and FQNEAQ (reference sequence). CDR3 length: 15 residues. DNA of the CDR3: TGTGCCAGCAGCTCGGGGGTTGCAACTAATGAAAAACTGTTTTTT. This sequence encodes CASSSGVATNEKLFF.

This clonotype was recorded at least ten times. The chain recombines TRBV18 with TRBJ2-1, with TRBD2 matching over 7 bases. This CDR3 has 15 amino acids. The trim removed 3 bases at V and 8 bases at J, leaving 10 bases unmatched. Germline V gene data show CDR1 as KGHSH and CDR2 as LQKENI. The CDR3 DNA follows: TGTGCCAGCTCACCCCAGGCGGGAGCGGTTGATGAGCAGTTCTTC. Its protein product is CASSPQAGAVDEQFF.

This clonotype was observed many times. The V gene is TRBV4-1, the J gene TRBJ2-7; D is unclear. CDR3 length: 13 residues. From germline, CDR1 is MGHRA and CDR2 YSYEKL. V lost 0 bases to trimming and J lost 11 bases, with 14 bases between them. In nucleotides, the CDR3 is TGCGCCAGCAGCCAAGATCTCTCCTCTCGTGAGTACTTC. Residues: CASSQDLSSREYF.

There are a few counts of this clonotype. This chain connects TRBV19 to TRBJ2-5; D may be TRBD2 (6 bases). V was clipped by 5 bases and J by 6 bases, with 10 bases between them. The CDR3 sequence is 12 residues long. Per germline, CDR1 LNHDA and CDR2 SQIVND (reference sequence). Written as DNA, the CDR3 is TGTGCCAGTAGTGGAGGGTTGCAGACCCAGTACTTC. This translates into CASSGGLQTQYF. The whole variable domain, remainder taken from reference TRBV19 and TRBJ2-5, is DGGITQSPKYLFRKEGQNVTLSCEQNLNHDAMYWYRQDPGQGLRLIYYSQIVNDFQKGDIAEGYSVSREKKESFPLTVTSAQKNPTAFYLCASSGGLQTQYFGPGTRLLVL.

Many counts were recorded for this clonotype. V usage is TRBV19 and J usage is TRBJ1-1, with 7 bases identical to TRBD1. CDR3 size: 17 residues. Germline V gene data show CDR1 as LNHDA and CDR2 as SQIVND (reference sequence). After removal of 4 bases from V and 4 bases from J, the junction contained 15 bases not matched to a gene. CDR3 sequence: CASSRGGKQGPPTEAFF. The CDR3 DNA reads as TGTGCCAGTAGTAGGGGGGGCAAACAGGGGCCGCCCACTGAAGCTTTCTTT.

This clonotype was recorded many times. This sequence joins TRBV20-1 and TRBJ1-2; D is unclear. V shed 0 bases and J shed 1 base, with 6 bases lying between them. Germline V gene data show CDR1 as DFQATT and CDR2 as SNEGSKA (reference sequence). The CDR3 runs to 13 residues. The CDR3 DNA reads TGCAGTGCTAGAGATCTGTATAACTATGGCTACACCTTC. Residues: CSARDLYNYGYTF.